A selection of T cell receptor beta chains follows, all from one sample in a study of blood T cells in healthy people across ages. TCRdb used MiXCR to reprocess the 5' RACE reads, holding one entry per CDR3 protein. The data show 700,000 to 950,000 distinct CDR3 sequences, with roughly 50% seen just once and approximately 20% held by the top ten. The source material was blood. All receptors derive from a man aged 30 to 45 in good health. Each CDR3 is given with its conserved first and last residue. Each record gives: J gene, clone size, D gene, V gene, CDR3 DNA, CDR3 protein. The D gene is left open where the match is weak. Clone size is stated in some rows and not others, as once, few, many or a class when expanded.

j_call: TRBJ1-2
clone_size: NA
d_call: TRBD1
v_call: TRBV6-1
cdr3_nt: TGTGCCAGCAGTGGGGCAGGGGGAATAAGGGGCTACACCTTC
cdr3_aa: CASSGAGGIRGYTF

j_call: TRBJ1-2
clone_size: NA
d_call: TRBD1
v_call: TRBV20-1
cdr3_nt: TGCAGTGCTAGGGGGACAGGGGCGGATGGCTACACCTTC
cdr3_aa: CSARGTGADGYTF

j_call: TRBJ2-7
clone_size: many
d_call: TRBD1
v_call: TRBV5-1
cdr3_nt: TGCGCCAGCAGCTTCGGGACAGGGGCCTACGAGCAGTACTTC
cdr3_aa: CASSFGTGAYEQYF

j_call: TRBJ2-5
clone_size: NA
d_call: TRBD1
v_call: TRBV2
cdr3_nt: TGTGCCAGCAGTCTTCCCGGACAGGCTGGAGAGACCCAGTACTTC
cdr3_aa: CASSLPGQAGETQYF

j_call: TRBJ1-2
clone_size: NA
d_call: TRBD1
v_call: TRBV6-1
cdr3_nt: TGTGCCAGCAGTGAAGCACACTCGACAGGGGGCTATGGCTACACCTTC
cdr3_aa: CASSEAHSTGGYGYTF

j_call: TRBJ2-5
clone_size: NA
d_call: TRBD2
v_call: TRBV29-1
cdr3_nt: TGCAGCGTTGACCCTCTTCCGGGACTAGCGGGAGTATTTAAAGAGACCCAGTACTTC
cdr3_aa: CSVDPLPGLAGVFKETQYF

j_call: TRBJ1-1
clone_size: NA
d_call: NA
v_call: TRBV19
cdr3_nt: TGTGCCAGTAGTACCCAGACAGTTGAAGCTTTCTTT
cdr3_aa: CASSTQTVEAFF

j_call: TRBJ2-1
clone_size: NA
d_call: NA
v_call: TRBV28
cdr3_nt: TGTGCCAGCAGTTTTAATGACCGAAGGGAGCAGTTCTTC
cdr3_aa: CASSFNDRREQFF

j_call: TRBJ1-2
clone_size: NA
d_call: TRBD1
v_call: TRBV7-9
cdr3_nt: TGTGCCAGCAGCAATAGCCCCACGGGACAGCAATATGGCTACACCTTC
cdr3_aa: CASSNSPTGQQYGYTF

j_call: TRBJ2-3
clone_size: NA
d_call: NA
v_call: TRBV7-2
cdr3_nt: TGTGCCAGCAGCTTTTCTGGGACCCAAGGCACAGATACGCAGTATTTT
cdr3_aa: CASSFSGTQGTDTQYF

j_call: TRBJ2-5
clone_size: many
d_call: NA
v_call: TRBV5-5
cdr3_nt: TGTGCCAGCAGCTCGAGCCCCGTATTCGAGACCCAGTACTTC
cdr3_aa: CASSSSPVFETQYF

j_call: TRBJ2-5
clone_size: NA
d_call: NA
v_call: TRBV11-2
cdr3_nt: TGTGCCAGCAGCTTAGTGGGACCCCAAGAGACCCAGTACTTC
cdr3_aa: CASSLVGPQETQYF

j_call: TRBJ2-1
clone_size: NA
d_call: NA
v_call: TRBV4-1
cdr3_nt: TGCGCCAGCAGCCAAGCGGGGACTTATGGGGCCTACGAGCAGTTCTTC
cdr3_aa: CASSQAGTYGAYEQFF

j_call: TRBJ2-3
clone_size: NA
d_call: NA
v_call: TRBV20-1
cdr3_nt: TGCAGTGCTAGGGAGATCTTTAGCACAGATACGCAGTATTTT
cdr3_aa: CSAREIFSTDTQYF